A single sample gave rise to the 20 T cell receptor beta chains below, sequenced in a study of human T cells and chemical hapten exposure. TCRdb ran MiXCR on the RACE reads and lists one entry per CDR3 protein. Of over 55,000 distinct CDR3 sequences listed, approximately 10% were seen once; the top ten hold roughly 1.4%. As to time point: patch test 3, about 24 weeks after DPC sensitization. The treatment denotes: therapeutic diphenylcyclopropenone sensitization with weekly scalp DPC. The sample in question was whole blood, obtained in connection with sensitization to the hapten diphenylcyclopropenone (DPC). These receptors were taken from a woman in her forties or fifties with alopecia areata. Some clones in this sample may be carry-over from other donors' samples.

This clonotype was counted a few times. The V call is TRBV11-2, the J call TRBJ2-5; the D is unclear. The V gene's germline CDR1 is SGHAT and CDR2 FQNNGV. Trimming took 4 bases from V and 1 from J, leaving 7 bases between them. The CDR3 is 13 amino acids. CDR3 sequence (DNA): TGTGCCAGCAGCTCCGGGCCCCAAGAGACCCAGTACTTC. Residues: CASSSGPQETQYF.

This clonotype was picked up many times. In nucleotides, the CDR3 is TGTGCCAGCAGCTACGGGACTAGCGGGGAGACCTACAATGAGCAGTTCTTC. Translated: CASSYGTSGETYNEQFF. The chain couples TRBV13 to TRBJ2-1; TRBD2 matches at 13 bases. Trimming cost V 4 bases and J 2 bases; bases outside gene matches: 5. The length of the CDR3 is 17 residues. Germline lookup yields CDR1 PRHDT and CDR2 FYEKMQ (reference sequence).

This sequence joins TRBV28 and TRBJ2-2; D is ambiguous. The V gene lost 8 bases and the J gene lost 6 bases, with 16 bases spanning the gap. In germline, CDR1 is MDHEN, CDR2 SYDVKM. This CDR3 is 14 amino acids long. The DNA for the CDR3 is TGTGCCAGCCTCCCGAACTTTGTTTCCGGGGAGCTGTTTTTT. Translated, it gives CASLPNFVSGELFF.

The chain combines TRBV28 with TRBJ2-2; D is perhaps TRBD1 (6 bases). V dropped 8 bases and J dropped 5 bases, with 12 bases sitting between them. CDR3 length equals 13 residues. Germline V CDR1 and CDR2: MDHEN, SYDVKM. In nucleotides, the CDR3 is TGTGCCAGCCTGAGAGGGGGAACCGGGGAGCTGTTTTTT. This codes for CASLRGGTGELFF. Variable domain in full (rest from reference TRBV28 and TRBJ2-2): DVKVTQSSRYLVKRTGEKVFLECVQDMDHENMFWYRQDPGLGLRLIYFSYDVKMKEKGDIPEGYSVSREKKERFSLILESASTNQTSMYLCASLRGGTGELFFGEGSRLTVL.

This clonotype showed up many times. The chain carries TRBV4-3 and TRBJ2-2; D is perhaps TRBD1 (6 bases). Trimming left V 4 bases short and J 7 bases short, with 16 bases between. The CDR3 totals 15 residues. Germline CDR1 reads LGHNA; CDR2 reads YSLEER. The CDR3 sequence: CASSPSRGRGGELFF. DNA of the CDR3: TGCGCCAGCAGCCCCAGCAGGGGCCGTGGCGGGGAGCTGTTTTTT.

This chain joins TRBV2 and TRBJ2-1; no firm D call. Trimming cost V 6 bases and J 4 bases, with 4 bases left between them. The CDR3 runs to 11 residues. Per germline, CDR1 SNHLY and CDR2 FYNNEI. In DNA, the CDR3 is TGTGCCAGCAGAGCTTACAATGAGCAGTTCTTC. This translates into CASRAYNEQFF.

This clonotype was detected only a few times. The V gene is TRBV7-2, the J gene TRBJ1-5, with D unresolved. The CDR3 has 15 amino acids. V was shortened by 5 bases and J by 0 bases, with 11 bases between the two germline ends. Germline loops: CDR1 SGHTA, CDR2 FQGNSA. CDR3 sequence: CASSAGFHSNQPQHF. The CDR3 nucleotides are TGTGCCAGCAGCGCGGGATTTCATAGCAATCAGCCCCAGCATTTT.

This clonotype has ten or more counts. V usage is TRBV28 and J usage is TRBJ1-2, with 7 nucleotides matching TRBD1. Germline loops: CDR1 MDHEN, CDR2 SYDVKM. This CDR3 has 15 residues. J was trimmed by 4 bases and V by 5 bases; bases with no gene match: 10. The DNA for the CDR3 is TGTGCCAGCAGTATAGACAGGGAACTCCTCTATGGCTACACCTTC. It translates to CASSIDRELLYGYTF.

The V call is TRBV2, the J call TRBJ1-2; tentative D call: TRBD1 (5 bases). Per the germline V gene, CDR1 is SNHLY and CDR2 is FYNNEI. With 6 bases removed from V and 14 bases from J, the gap between germline ends came to 22 bases. This CDR3 has 13 amino acids. The CDR3 nucleotides read TGTGCCAGCAGCGCCGGTAATCGGGACGGCTCAACCTTC. It translates to CASSAGNRDGSTF. Complete variable domain (other parts from reference TRBV2 and TRBJ1-2): EPEVTQTPSHQVTQMGQEVILRCVPISNHLYFYWYRQILGQKVEFLVSFYNNEISEKSEIFDDQFSVERPDGSNFTLKIRSTKLEDSAMYFCASSAGNRDGSTFGSGTRLTVV.

This clonotype was detected ten times or more. This chain connects TRBV5-4 to TRBJ1-6; possible D gene TRBD1, 6 bases. CDR3 length: 16 residues. The V gene's germline CDR1 is SGHNT and CDR2 YYREEE (reference sequence). Trimming pared 5 bases from V and 0 bases from J, leaving 12 bases between. CDR3 DNA sequence: TGTGCCAGCAGTTTTGGACAGAGCTCCTATAATTCACCCCTCCACTTT. Protein sequence: CASSFGQSSYNSPLHF. Drawing the rest from reference TRBV5-4 and TRBJ1-6, the complete variable domain is ETGVTQSPTHLIKTRGQQVTLRCSSQSGHNTVSWYQQALGQGPQFIFQYYREEENGRGNFPPRFSGLQFPNYSSELNVNALELDDSALYLCASSFGQSSYNSPLHFGNGTRLTVT.

The rearrangement joins TRBV29-1 to TRBJ1-4; D is unresolved. There are 13 residues in the CDR3. The germline CDR1 and CDR2 sequences are SQVTM and ANQGSEA. The V and J ends lost 4 bases and 0 bases respectively, with 6 bases between them. CDR3 amino acids: CSVGGSTNEKLFF. The CDR3 DNA is TGCAGCGTTGGGGGATCAACTAATGAAAAACTGTTTTTT.

The chain uses TRBV28 and TRBJ2-2, with D possibly TRBD1 on 5 matching bases. Per germline, CDR1 MDHEN and CDR2 SYDVKM. Between the trimmed V and J ends, which lost 7 bases and 6 bases, there was a span of 9 bases. CDR3 length: 12 residues. The DNA for the CDR3 is TGTGCCAGCAACAGGCTCGCCGGGGAGCTGTTTTTT. Protein sequence: CASNRLAGELFF.

A few counts support this clonotype. The rearrangement uses TRBV7-8 and TRBJ2-3, with 8 bases aligning to TRBD2. The CDR3 has 16 amino acids. Germline V gives CDR1 SGHVS, CDR2 FQNEAQ. V shed 1 base and J 2 bases; nucleotides not matched to a gene: 5. The CDR3 sequence is CASSLGVAGLTDTQYF. The CDR3 DNA is TGTGCCAGCAGCTTAGGGGTAGCGGGGCTCACAGATACGCAGTATTTT.

In its sample, this clonotype was seen many times. This chain links TRBV28 with TRBJ1-2, with D tentatively TRBD1 (5 bases). The CDR3 has 15 amino acids. Germline V gene sequence: CDR1 MDHEN, CDR2 SYDVKM. Deletions cut 3 bases from V and 8 bases from J, with 19 bases between. CDR3 nucleotides: TGTGCCAGCAGTTTCCCCGCCGGGACCCGAAAGGGCTACACCTTC. Translated, it gives CASSFPAGTRKGYTF.

This clonotype was recorded a few times. This chain uses TRBV18 with TRBJ1-5; D is undetermined. Germline lookup yields CDR1 KGHSH and CDR2 LQKENI. Trimming took off 5 bases at V and 3 bases at J, with 8 bases between the two ends. The CDR3 contains 13 residues. The CDR3 DNA sequence: TGTGCCAGCTCAATTTCAGCCAATCAGCCCCAGCATTTT. It is translated as CASSISANQPQHF.

This clonotype came up many times. The chain couples TRBV7-6 to TRBJ2-1; no definite D call. This CDR3 has 13 residues. The ends were cut back, 0 bases at V and 6 bases at J, with 6 bases in the middle. Germline V gene sequence: CDR1 SGHVS, CDR2 FNYEAQ. The DNA of the CDR3 is TGTGCCAGCAGCTTAGCTCGCATCAATGAGCAGTTCTTC. The encoded protein is CASSLARINEQFF.

This clonotype was counted ten times or more. V is TRBV18 and J is TRBJ2-3; perhaps TRBD2 as D (5 bases). The CDR3 runs 16 residues. Germline V lookup: CDR1 KGHSH, CDR2 LQKENI. Trimming left V 0 bases short and J 3 bases short, with 13 bases between. CDR3 DNA sequence: TGTGCCAGCTCACCACCATCGCGGGTAGGAACAGATACGCAGTATTTT. It is translated as CASSPPSRVGTDTQYF.

This clonotype has at least ten counts. The genes are TRBV4-1 and TRBJ2-5; no clear D gene. Looked up from germline, CDR1 is MGHRA and CDR2 is YSYEKL. The CDR3 spans 15 residues. Trimming took off 1 base at V and 2 bases at J, with 11 bases between the two ends. As DNA, the CDR3 is TGCGCCAGCAGCCAAGGGACGGTTCCGCAAGAGACCCAGTACTTC. This codes for CASSQGTVPQETQYF.

This clonotype was seen many times. The chain recombines TRBV5-1 with TRBJ2-3, with D possibly TRBD1 on 5 matching bases. V was shortened by 0 bases and J by 4 bases, with 12 bases between the two germline ends. Germline V lookup: CDR1 SGHRS, CDR2 YFSETQ. CDR3 size: 15 residues. The CDR3 loop reads CASSLAGQGSDTQYF. The CDR3 DNA is TGCGCCAGCAGCTTGGCGGGTCAGGGTTCAGATACGCAGTATTTT. Together with reference TRBV5-1 and TRBJ2-3, the CDR3 gives the full variable domain: KAGVTQTPRYLIKTRGQQVTLSCSPISGHRSVSWYQQTPGQGLQFLFEYFSETQRNKGNFPGRFSGRQFSNSRSEMNVSTLELGDSALYLCASSLAGQGSDTQYFGPGTRLTVL.

J is TRBJ1-2 and V is TRBV6-5, with 7 bases identical to TRBD1. Germline V gives CDR1 MNHEY, CDR2 SVGAGI. The junction had 9 bases not matched to a gene; V was cut back by 10 bases and J by 4 bases. This CDR3 spans 13 amino acids. This chain's CDR3 is CATRAGGGYGYTF. The CDR3 DNA reads as TGTGCCACCAGGGCAGGGGGGGGCTATGGCTACACCTTC.